A selection of T cell receptor beta chains follows, all from one sample in a study of cytomegalovirus exposure and HLA in healthy donors. The repertoire was sequenced with immunoSEQ multiplex PCR; TCRdb's copy has only in-frame clones and lacks some. The sample yields fewer than 200,000 clones, 85% seen once. Source material: PBMCs. The receptors were sampled from a man younger than 35 in good health and CMV-seropositive. Both conserved end residues are part of each CDR3. D genes are given only for firm matches. A row's size may be missing; if present it is once, few, many or a size class.

.,.,TRBV29-1,TRBJ2-5,CSLSFQARDQETQYF,TGCAGCCTCTCCTTTCAAGCGCGGGACCAAGAGACCCAGTACTTC
.,.,TRBV9,TRBJ1-4,CASSTSGATNEKLFF,TGTGCCAGCAGCACCTCAGGGGCAACTAATGAAAAACTGTTTTTT
.,.,TRBV28,TRBJ2-1,CASISRGTGFF,TGTGCCAGCATCAGTAGGGGGACGGGGTTCTTC
.,.,TRBV2,TRBJ1-4,CASIRQGEKLFF,TGTGCCAGCATTCGCCAGGGAGAAAAACTGTTTTTT
.,.,TRBV6-1,TRBJ1-1,CASSELGPRNTEAFF,TGTGCCAGCAGTGAACTGGGGCCAAGGAACACTGAAGCTTTCTTT
.,.,TRBV9,TRBJ2-5,CASSVENEGTQYF,TGTGCCAGCAGCGTAGAAAATGAGGGGACCCAGTACTTC
.,.,TRBV9,TRBJ2-2,CASSIQGTNTGELFF,TGTGCCAGCAGCATACAGGGCACGAACACCGGGGAGCTGTTTTTT
TRBD1,.,TRBV4-1,TRBJ1-2,CASSQSGTGAGYTF,TGCGCCAGCAGCCAATCCGGGACAGGGGCTGGCTACACCTTC
TRBD2,.,TRBV4-1,TRBJ2-5,CASSPLAGVETQYF,TGCGCCAGCAGCCCTCTAGCGGGAGTCGAGACCCAGTACTTC
.,few,TRBV10-1,TRBJ2-1,CASSESTPYNEQFF,TGCGCCAGCAGTGAGTCCACACCTTACAATGAGCAGTTCTTC
TRBD2,.,TRBV30,TRBJ2-1,CAWSGGGSYNEQFF,TGTGCCTGGAGTGGTGGCGGGAGCTACAATGAGCAGTTCTTC
TRBD2,.,TRBV5-5,TRBJ2-1,CASSFFRFGRGNEQFF,TGTGCCAGCAGCTTTTTCCGTTTCGGGAGGGGCAATGAGCAGTTCTTC
TRBD1,.,TRBV13,TRBJ1-1,CASRWTGEAFF,TGTGCCAGCAGGTGGACAGGGGAAGCTTTCTTT
TRBD2,.,TRBV11-3,TRBJ2-5,CASSSGTSGDPQETQYF,TGTGCCAGCAGCTCCGGGACTAGCGGGGACCCCCAAGAGACCCAGTACTTC
.,.,TRBV28,TRBJ1-3,CASSQGGSGNTIYF,TGTGCCAGCAGCCAAGGAGGATCTGGAAACACCATATATTTT
.,.,TRBV30,TRBJ1-1,CAWSGQPNTEAFF,TGTGCCTGGAGCGGACAACCGAACACTGAAGCTTTCTTT
.,.,TRBV6-5,TRBJ2-7,CASSYSYGYEQYF,TGTGCCAGCAGTTACTCTTACGGTTACGAGCAGTACTTC
.,few,TRBV2,TRBJ2-2,CASSVDRNTGELFF,TGTGCCAGCAGTGTAGACAGGAATACCGGGGAGCTGTTTTTT
.,.,TRBV11-2,TRBJ1-1,CASSSWTADTEAFF,TGTGCCAGCAGCTCATGGACAGCAGACACTGAAGCTTTCTTT
.,.,TRBV28,TRBJ2-7,CASSSSQYEQYF,TGTGCCAGCAGTTCCTCTCAGTACGAGCAGTACTTC
TRBD1,.,TRBV11-2,TRBJ2-5,CASSRTGKTQYF,TGTGCCAGCAGCCGGACAGGGAAGACCCAGTACTTC
TRBD1,.,TRBV7-2,TRBJ1-3,CASSPDRGRDTIYF,TGTGCCAGCAGCCCGGACAGGGGGCGGGACACCATATATTTT
TRBD1,.,TRBV27,TRBJ1-1,CASSLRTGANTEAFF,TGTGCCAGCAGTTTGCGGACAGGGGCGAACACTGAAGCTTTCTTT
TRBD1,once,TRBV28,TRBJ2-7,CASSPTGASSYEQYF,TGTGCCAGCAGTCCGACAGGGGCGTCCTCCTACGAGCAGTACTTC
.,.,TRBV28,TRBJ1-1,CASQEGNTEAFF,TGTGCCAGCCAGGAGGGGAACACTGAAGCTTTCTTT
.,once,TRBV7-3,TRBJ2-2,CASSINREGELFF,TGTGCCAGCAGCATCAACAGGGAAGGGGAGCTGTTTTTT
.,.,TRBV19,TRBJ2-7,CASSIAPGYEQYF,TGTGCCAGTAGTATCGCTCCAGGTTACGAGCAGTACTTC
TRBD2,.,TRBV28,TRBJ2-7,CASSPTGTTIYEQYF,TGTGCCAGCAGTCCCACCGGGACTACTATCTACGAGCAGTACTTC
.,few,TRBV18,TRBJ1-5,CASSTGGRSLYQPQHF,TGTGCCAGCTCGACCGGGGGACGGAGTCTTTATCAGCCCCAGCATTTT
.,.,TRBV28,TRBJ2-7,CASTSGGYYEQYF,TGTGCCAGCACCTCTGGCGGGTACTACGAGCAGTACTTC
TRBD1,few,TRBV6-5,TRBJ1-2,CASGVGQGAQGYTF,TGTGCCAGCGGGGTGGGACAGGGGGCGCAAGGCTACACCTTC
TRBD1,few,TRBV2,TRBJ1-2,CASTLTGENGYTF,TGTGCCAGCACCTTGACAGGGGAGAATGGCTACACCTTC
TRBD2,.,TRBV6-6,TRBJ2-2,CASSYAGGTGELFF,TGTGCCAGCAGTTACGCGGGGGGAACCGGGGAGCTGTTTTTT
TRBD2,.,TRBV29-1,TRBJ2-7,CSVGASGNYEQYF,TGCAGCGTGGGGGCTAGCGGGAACTACGAGCAGTACTTC
TRBD1,once,TRBV30,TRBJ2-3,CAWRQGAFITDTQYF,TGTGCCTGGAGGCAGGGGGCTTTTATCACAGATACGCAGTATTTT
.,many,TRBV6-1,TRBJ1-6,CASSETLDNSPLHF,TGTGCCAGCAGTGAAACCTTAGATAATTCACCCCTCCACTTT
TRBD2,.,TRBV27,TRBJ2-7,CASSLTRPRASGSTYEQYF,TGTGCCAGCAGTCTAACCCGGCCCCGGGCTAGCGGTTCCACCTACGAGCAGTACTTC
.,.,TRBV10-3,TRBJ1-5,CAISGSPTGTRDQPQHF,TGTGCCATCAGTGGGTCCCCAACCGGGACACGGGATCAGCCCCAGCATTTT
.,.,TRBV29-1,TRBJ1-2,CSVEAPDHYGGYTF,TGCAGCGTTGAAGCGCCAGACCACTACGGGGGCTACACCTTC
TRBD1,.,TRBV5-4,TRBJ2-2,CASSLFKTGGGGELFF,TGTGCCAGCAGCTTGTTTAAGACAGGGGGCGGCGGGGAGCTGTTTTTT
.,once,TRBV7-3,TRBJ2-1,CASSLILGGRGPYNEQFF,TGTGCCAGCAGCTTAATATTGGGGGGGCGGGGTCCCTACAATGAGCAGTTCTTC
TRBD2,.,TRBV28,TRBJ2-2,CASRWGASGRGTGELFF,TGTGCCAGCAGGTGGGGTGCTAGCGGGAGAGGGACCGGGGAGCTGTTTTTT
.,few,TRBV25-1,TRBJ1-5,CASSESGMDNQPQHF,TGTGCCAGCAGTGAATCAGGGATGGACAATCAGCCCCAGCATTTT
TRBD1,.,TRBV6-6,TRBJ1-1,CASTALTGGNTEAFF,TGTGCCAGCACCGCCCTCACAGGGGGTAACACTGAAGCTTTCTTT
TRBD2,once,TRBV5-1,TRBJ2-5,CASSREGEGTQYF,TGCGCCAGCAGCCGGGAGGGAGAAGGGACCCAGTACTTC
.,.,TRBV11-3,TRBJ1-4,CASSPRGVKNEKLFF,TGTGCCAGCAGCCCTAGAGGAGTAAAAAATGAAAAACTGTTTTTT
.,.,TRBV6-5,TRBJ1-2,CASSYAGPANYGYTF,TGTGCCAGCAGCTATGCGGGGCCCGCTAACTATGGCTACACCTTC
.,.,TRBV27,TRBJ1-2,CASSFWQGYGYTF,TGTGCCAGCAGTTTTTGGCAGGGATATGGCTACACCTTC
.,.,TRBV19,TRBJ1-5,CASHWEGGYNQPQHF,TGTGCCAGTCACTGGGAGGGAGGATACAATCAGCCCCAGCATTTT
TRBD1,.,TRBV27,TRBJ1-1,CASSLGQGHTEAFF,TGTGCCAGCAGTCTGGGACAGGGGCACACTGAAGCTTTCTTT
.,.,TRBV28,TRBJ1-2,CASGSTRGYGYTF,TGTGCCAGCGGATCTACCCGGGGGTATGGCTACACCTTC